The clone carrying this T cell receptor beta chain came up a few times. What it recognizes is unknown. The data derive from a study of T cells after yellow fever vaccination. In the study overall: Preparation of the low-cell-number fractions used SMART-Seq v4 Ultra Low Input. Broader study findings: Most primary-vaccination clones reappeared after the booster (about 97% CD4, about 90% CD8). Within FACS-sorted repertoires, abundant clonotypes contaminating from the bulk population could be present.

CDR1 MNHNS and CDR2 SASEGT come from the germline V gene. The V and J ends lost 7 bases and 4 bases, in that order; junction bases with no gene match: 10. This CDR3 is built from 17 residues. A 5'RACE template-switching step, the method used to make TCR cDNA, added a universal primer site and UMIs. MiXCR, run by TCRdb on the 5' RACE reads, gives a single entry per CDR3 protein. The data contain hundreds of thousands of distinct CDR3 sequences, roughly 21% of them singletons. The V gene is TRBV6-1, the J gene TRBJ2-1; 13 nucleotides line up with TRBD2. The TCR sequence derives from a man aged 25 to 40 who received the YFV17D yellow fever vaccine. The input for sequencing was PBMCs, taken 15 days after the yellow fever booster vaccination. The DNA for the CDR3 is TGTGCCAGCACCATGGGACTAGCGGGAAGGATTTACAATGAGCAGTTCTTC. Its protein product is CASTMGLAGRIYNEQFF.